This entry features one TCR beta chain sequence. The antigen remains unidentified. The CDR3 spans 14 residues. Germline V gene lookup returns CDR1 MNHEY and CDR2 SMNVEV (reference sequence). Trimming pared 8 bases from V and 3 bases from J, leaving 14 bases between. Sequencing used immunoSEQ multiplex PCR; TCRdb keeps in-frame clones, though not all of them. The sample lists approximately 27,000 clones, less than 90% occurring once. The data derive from a study of OX40 agonist ivuxolimab in advanced cancers. Study findings and constraints: CD4+ and CD8+ blood T cells expanded clonally by week 6 at 0.1 to 3.0 mg/kg.

Autoimmune disease history or systemic immunosuppression was exclusionary. The material sequenced was CD4+ or CD8+ T cells sorted from blood, taken in a trial of the OX40 agonist ivuxolimab. The sequence derives from an adult with an advanced solid tumor such as melanoma, head and neck, liver or kidney cancer. V gene TRBV27 combines with J gene TRBJ1-5; D is perhaps TRBD1 (5 bases). The CDR3 is CASASGTYNQPQHF. In nucleotides, the CDR3 is TGTGCCAGCGCCTCCGGGACTTACAATCAGCCCCAGCATTTT.